This TCR beta chain was profiled in a study of blood T cell repertoires in COVID-19. Clones were read by immunoSEQ multiplex PCR, and TCRdb kept only the in-frame ones, dropping some. The data show under 200,000 clones, 75% to 90% seen once. Looked up from germline, CDR1 is SEHNR and CDR2 is FQNEAQ (reference sequence). Losses at the gene ends were 3 bases for V and 4 bases for J; bases not matched to a gene: 2. This CDR3 comprises 14 residues. Sequenced: PBMCs or T cells enriched from blood (not recorded which). The chain has TRBV7-9 and TRBJ2-7, with 11 bases identical to TRBD2. This clonotype originated in a woman in her sixties or seventies who had recovered from COVID-19. DNA for the CDR3: TGTGCCAGCAGCTTTCTAGCGGGGGGATACGAGCAGTACTTC. Translation: CASSFLAGGYEQYF.